This TCR beta chain was recorded in a study of T-cell reconstitution after alpha-beta-depleted transplantation in children. The library targeted TCRbeta and was prepared with unique molecular identifiers. TCRdb passed the PCR reads through MiXCR, listing each CDR3 protein once. Among approximately 220,000 distinct CDR3 sequences listed, roughly 18% were seen once. The clonotype comes from a male patient between 2 and 15 years old who had a stem cell transplant for acute lymphoblastic leukemia, so the T cells may come from the graft donor. This sample comprised PBMCs, mostly from graft donor cells, obtained 360 days after TCRalphabeta/CD19-depleted stem cell transplant.

The DNA for the CDR3 is TGTGCCAGCAGTTACGGCAAGGGGTTCTATAGCAATCAGCCCCAGCATTTT. This codes for CASSYGKGFYSNQPQHF. The chain has TRBV6-6 and TRBJ1-5; perhaps TRBD1 as D (5 bases). The CDR3 has 17 residues. The germline CDR1 and CDR2 sequences are MNHNY and SVGAGI (reference sequence). V lost 2 bases to trimming and J lost 0 bases, with 14 bases between them.